The TCR beta chain under discussion was sequenced for a study of blood T cell repertoires in COVID-19. The overall study: The samples span acute and convalescent COVID-19 from the United States, Italy and Spain. Sample material is recorded as cDNA or gDNA derived from T cells, B-cell-depleted T cells, or PBMCs.

Trimming took 5 bases from V and 7 from J; bases not matched to a gene: 15. The CDR3 sequence is 16 residues long. Germline assignment: CDR1 SGHVS and CDR2 FQNEAQ. Original analysis: Amplification of reference gene primers was used by the study to estimate nucleated cell counts. Only in-frame clones appear in the TCRdb table, and some are missing; sequencing was by immunoSEQ multiplex PCR. For V, J and clone size, that table is used; D and trimming come from the DNA. The table includes about 170,000 clones, about four fifths detected once. The count of this clone is one. This clonotype was sampled from a man aged 35 to 55 who had recovered from COVID-19. Sequenced material: peripheral blood. The chain combines TRBV7-8 with TRBJ1-2; 8 bases line up with TRBD1. The CDR3 reads CASSHYRTGSAGGYTF. The CDR3, as DNA: TGTGCCAGCAGCCACTACCGGACAGGGTCGGCGGGTGGCTACACCTTC.